Listed below are T cell receptor beta chains from one sample, sequenced in a study of cytomegalovirus exposure and HLA in healthy donors. This table comes from immunoSEQ multiplex PCR, and its TCRdb copy is limited to in-frame clones, with some not included. The sample lists 100,000 to 150,000 clones, about 80% occurring once. The sequencing input was PBMCs. The receptors come from a woman in her thirties or forties in good health and CMV-seropositive. CDR3s include the opening cysteine and the closing phenylalanine or tryptophan. The D gene is left open where the match is weak.

D	V	J	length	CDR3
TRBD1	TRBV9	TRBJ1-1	17	CASSFRDRGELNTEAFF
TRBD2	TRBV27	TRBJ2-7	17	CASSSISAASGSYEQYF
NA	TRBV5-1	TRBJ1-1	14	CASSSLQGRTEAFF
NA	TRBV5-1	TRBJ1-4	14	CASSLDRPNEKLFF
NA	TRBV7-6	TRBJ1-1	15	CASSVAGAGVTEAFF
NA	TRBV27	TRBJ2-7	16	CASSPRTGTPNYEQYF
NA	TRBV10-1	TRBJ2-3	14	CASSTGTSTDTQYF
TRBD2	TRBV27	TRBJ2-3	14	CASSKGLGPDTQYF
NA	TRBV2	TRBJ2-1	14	CASREAAGANEQFF
NA	TRBV30	TRBJ1-6	14	CAWSVGGRNSPLHF
NA	TRBV28	TRBJ2-1	11	CASKRGMEQFF
TRBD2	TRBV7-9	TRBJ2-1	15	CASSTSGRAGNEQFF
TRBD1	TRBV29-1	TRBJ2-7	12	CSAGDSSYEQYF
TRBD1	TRBV18	TRBJ1-5	16	CASSQLQGAQGQPQHF
NA	TRBV7-9	TRBJ2-1	15	CASSFGSSSVNEQFF
NA	TRBV9	TRBJ2-2	16	CASSGGQRINTGELFF
NA	TRBV2	TRBJ1-6	11	CASSGAGPLHF
NA	TRBV4-1	TRBJ2-7	15	CASSQDIPGADEQYF
TRBD1	TRBV29-1	TRBJ1-1	12	CSDLRGPTEAFF
TRBD1	TRBV5-6	TRBJ2-1	17	CASSLPGTGDPYNEQFF
NA	TRBV19	TRBJ1-1	14	CASSIVVQNTEAFF
NA	TRBV19	TRBJ2-4	14	CASSTGFPQNIQYF
NA	TRBV9	TRBJ2-2	15	CASSVDGRNTGELFF
TRBD2	TRBV5-1	TRBJ2-2	15	CASQRGGADTGELFF
TRBD2	TRBV5-1	TRBJ2-7	17	CASSDGLAGAIQYEQYF